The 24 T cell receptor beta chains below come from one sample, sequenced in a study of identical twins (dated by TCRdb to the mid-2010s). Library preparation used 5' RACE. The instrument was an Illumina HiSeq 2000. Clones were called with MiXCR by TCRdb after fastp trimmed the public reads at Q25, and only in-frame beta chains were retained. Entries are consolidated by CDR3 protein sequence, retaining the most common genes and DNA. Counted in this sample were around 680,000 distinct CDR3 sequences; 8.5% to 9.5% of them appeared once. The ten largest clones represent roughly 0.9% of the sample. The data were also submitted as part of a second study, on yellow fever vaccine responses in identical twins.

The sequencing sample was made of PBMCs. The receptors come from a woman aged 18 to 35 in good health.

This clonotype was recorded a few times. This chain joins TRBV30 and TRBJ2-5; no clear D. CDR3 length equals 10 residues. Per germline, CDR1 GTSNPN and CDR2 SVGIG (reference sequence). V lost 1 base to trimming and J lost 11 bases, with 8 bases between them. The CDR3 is CAWSGTVQYF. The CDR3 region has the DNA TGTGCCTGGAGTGGGACCGTTCAGTACTTC.

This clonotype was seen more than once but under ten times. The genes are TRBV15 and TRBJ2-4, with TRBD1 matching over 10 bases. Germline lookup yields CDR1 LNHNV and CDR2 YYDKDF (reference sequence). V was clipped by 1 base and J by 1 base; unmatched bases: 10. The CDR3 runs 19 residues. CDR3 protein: CATSRAPGTGVRAKNIQYF. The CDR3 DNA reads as TGTGCCACCAGCAGAGCCCCCGGGACAGGGGTGAGGGCCAAAAACATTCAGTACTTC.

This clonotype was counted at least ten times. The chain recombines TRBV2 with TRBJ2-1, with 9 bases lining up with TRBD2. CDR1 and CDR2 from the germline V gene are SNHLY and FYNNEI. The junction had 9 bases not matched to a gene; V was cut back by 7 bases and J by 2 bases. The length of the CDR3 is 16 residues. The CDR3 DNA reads TGTGCCAGCAAGCTCAGGGCGGGGGGGCCCTACAATGAGCAGTTCTTC. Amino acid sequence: CASKLRAGGPYNEQFF.

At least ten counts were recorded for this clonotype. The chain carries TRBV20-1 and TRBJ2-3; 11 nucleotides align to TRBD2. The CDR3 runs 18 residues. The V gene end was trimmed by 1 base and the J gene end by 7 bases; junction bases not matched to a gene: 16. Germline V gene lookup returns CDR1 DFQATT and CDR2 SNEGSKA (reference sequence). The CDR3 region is CSARANPSSGRKGNTQYF. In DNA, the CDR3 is TGCAGTGCTAGAGCTAATCCTTCTAGCGGGAGGAAAGGGAATACGCAGTATTTT.

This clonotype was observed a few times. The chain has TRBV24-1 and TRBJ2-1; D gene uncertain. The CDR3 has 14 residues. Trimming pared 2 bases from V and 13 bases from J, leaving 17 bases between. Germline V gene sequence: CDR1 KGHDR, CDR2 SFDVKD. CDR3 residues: CATSDSPALGAQFF. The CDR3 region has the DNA TGTGCCACCAGTGATTCTCCCGCCTTGGGCGCTCAGTTCTTC.

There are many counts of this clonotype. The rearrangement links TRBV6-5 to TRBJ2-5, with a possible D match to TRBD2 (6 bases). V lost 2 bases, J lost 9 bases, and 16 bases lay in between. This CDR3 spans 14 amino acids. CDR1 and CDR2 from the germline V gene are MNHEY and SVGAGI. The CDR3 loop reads CASSYSPGSGAQYF. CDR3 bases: TGTGCCAGCAGTTACAGTCCCGGCTCGGGAGCCCAGTACTTC.

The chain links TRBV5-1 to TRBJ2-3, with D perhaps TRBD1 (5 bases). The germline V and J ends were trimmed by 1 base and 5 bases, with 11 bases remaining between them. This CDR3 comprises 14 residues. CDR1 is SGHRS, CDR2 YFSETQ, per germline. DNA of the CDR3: TGCGCCAGCAGCTTGCAGGGTTCCAGAGATACGCAGTATTTT. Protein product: CASSLQGSRDTQYF.

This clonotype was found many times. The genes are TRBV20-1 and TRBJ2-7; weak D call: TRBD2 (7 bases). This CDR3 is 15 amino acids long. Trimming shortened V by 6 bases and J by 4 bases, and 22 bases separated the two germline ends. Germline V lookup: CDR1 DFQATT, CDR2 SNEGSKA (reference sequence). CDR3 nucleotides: TGCAGTGCCCCAAGGCGGGGGCCCCTGGGTTACGAGCAGTACTTC. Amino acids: CSAPRRGPLGYEQYF.

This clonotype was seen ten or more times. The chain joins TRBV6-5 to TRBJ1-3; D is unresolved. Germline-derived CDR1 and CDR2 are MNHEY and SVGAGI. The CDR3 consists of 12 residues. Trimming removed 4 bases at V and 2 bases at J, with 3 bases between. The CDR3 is CASSLTGNTIYF. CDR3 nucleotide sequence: TGTGCCAGCAGTTTGACTGGAAACACCATATATTTT.

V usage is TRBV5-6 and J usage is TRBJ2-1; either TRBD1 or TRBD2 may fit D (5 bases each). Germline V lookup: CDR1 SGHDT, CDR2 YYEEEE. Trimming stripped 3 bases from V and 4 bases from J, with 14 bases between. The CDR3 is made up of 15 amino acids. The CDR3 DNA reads TGTGCCAGCAGCTCCCGGGACGGTGGTTACAATGAGCAGTTCTTC. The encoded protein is CASSSRDGGYNEQFF.

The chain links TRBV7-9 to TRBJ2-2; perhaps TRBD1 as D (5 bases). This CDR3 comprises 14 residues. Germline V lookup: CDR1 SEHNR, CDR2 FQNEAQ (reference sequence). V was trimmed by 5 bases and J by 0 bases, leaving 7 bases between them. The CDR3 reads CASSRQPNTGELFF. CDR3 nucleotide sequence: TGTGCCAGCAGCCGACAGCCGAACACCGGGGAGCTGTTTTTT. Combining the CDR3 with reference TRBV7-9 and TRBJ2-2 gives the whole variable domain DTGVSQNPRHKITKRGQNVTFRCDPISEHNRLYWYRQTLGQGPEFLTYFQNEAQLEKSRLLSDRFSAERPKGSFSTLEIQRTEQGDSAMYLCASSRQPNTGELFFGEGSRLTVL.

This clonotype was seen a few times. The CDR3 bases are TGTGCCAGCAGCCCGCCTAAGGGAGGGACTAGCGGGAGGGCCAAAGAGCAGTTCTTC. It yields the protein CASSPPKGGTSGRAKEQFF. The chain has TRBV21-1 and TRBJ2-1; the table's D call, TRBD2, was not checked against the DNA. TRBV21-1 is reported as a pseudogene. The CDR3 has 19 residues.

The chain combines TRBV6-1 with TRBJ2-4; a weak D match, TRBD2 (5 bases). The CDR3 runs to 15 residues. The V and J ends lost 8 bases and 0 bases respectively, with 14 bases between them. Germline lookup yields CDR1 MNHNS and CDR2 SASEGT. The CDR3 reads CASDSGGLAKNIQYF. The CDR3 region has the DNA TGTGCCAGCGATTCGGGCGGACTAGCCAAAAACATTCAGTACTTC.

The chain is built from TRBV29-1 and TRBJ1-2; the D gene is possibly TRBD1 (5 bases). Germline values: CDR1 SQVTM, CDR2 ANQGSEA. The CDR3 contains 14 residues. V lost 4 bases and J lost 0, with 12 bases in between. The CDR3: CSVGKTETNYGYTF. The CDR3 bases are TGCAGCGTTGGAAAGACAGAGACTAACTATGGCTACACCTTC.

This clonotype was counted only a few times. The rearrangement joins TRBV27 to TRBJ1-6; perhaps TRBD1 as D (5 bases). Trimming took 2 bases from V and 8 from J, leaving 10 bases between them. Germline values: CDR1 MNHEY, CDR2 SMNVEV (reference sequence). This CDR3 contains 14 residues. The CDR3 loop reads CASSLPTAYSPLHF. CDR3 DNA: TGTGCCAGCAGTTTACCGACAGCTTATTCACCCCTCCACTTT.

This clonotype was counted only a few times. The CDR3 here is CAWSIDNEQFF. Written as DNA, the CDR3 is TGTGCCTGGAGTATCGACAATGAGCAGTTCTTC. This sequence joins TRBV30 and TRBJ2-1; D is ambiguous. V lost 2 bases to trimming and J lost 5 bases, with 4 bases between them. Germline V CDR1 and CDR2: GTSNPN, SVGIG (reference sequence). CDR3 length: 11 amino acids.

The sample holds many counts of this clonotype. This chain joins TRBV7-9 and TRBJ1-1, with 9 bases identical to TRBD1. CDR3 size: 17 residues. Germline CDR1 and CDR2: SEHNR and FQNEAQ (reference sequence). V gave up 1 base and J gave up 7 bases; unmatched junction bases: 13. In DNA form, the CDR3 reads TGTGCCAGCAGCTTAGTACAGGGACAGGGCCAGTACAATGAAGCTTTCTTT. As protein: CASSLVQGQGQYNEAFF. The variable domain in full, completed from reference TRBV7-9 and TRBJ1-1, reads DTGVSQNPRHKITKRGQNVTFRCDPISEHNRLYWYRQTLGQGPEFLTYFQNEAQLEKSRLLSDRFSAERPKGSFSTLEIQRTEQGDSAMYLCASSLVQGQGQYNEAFFGQGTRLTVV.

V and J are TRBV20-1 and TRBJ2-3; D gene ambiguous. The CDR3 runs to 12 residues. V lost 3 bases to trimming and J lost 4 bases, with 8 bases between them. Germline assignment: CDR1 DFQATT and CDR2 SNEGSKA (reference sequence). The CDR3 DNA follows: TGCAGTGCTAGCCAGATCGCAGATACGCAGTATTTT. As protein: CSASQIADTQYF.

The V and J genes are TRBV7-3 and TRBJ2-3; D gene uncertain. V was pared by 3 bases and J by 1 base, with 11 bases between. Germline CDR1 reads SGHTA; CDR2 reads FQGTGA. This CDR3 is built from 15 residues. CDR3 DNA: TGTGCCAGCAGCTTTTCCCCTGGGGGCACAGATACGCAGTATTTT. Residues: CASSFSPGGTDTQYF.

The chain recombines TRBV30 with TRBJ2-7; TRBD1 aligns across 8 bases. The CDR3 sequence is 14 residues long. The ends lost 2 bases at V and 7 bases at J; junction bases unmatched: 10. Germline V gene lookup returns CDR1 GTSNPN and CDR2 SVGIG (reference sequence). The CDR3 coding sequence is TGTGCCTGGAGTCACGGACAGGGAATTAATGAGCAGTACTTC. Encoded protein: CAWSHGQGINEQYF.

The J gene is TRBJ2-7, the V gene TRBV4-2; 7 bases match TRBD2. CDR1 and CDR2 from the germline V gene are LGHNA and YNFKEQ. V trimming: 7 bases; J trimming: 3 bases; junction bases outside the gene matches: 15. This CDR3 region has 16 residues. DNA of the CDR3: TGTGCCAGCACCCCTTCGAAAGGGGAGGGGTACTACGAGCAGTACTTC. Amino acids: CASTPSKGEGYYEQYF.

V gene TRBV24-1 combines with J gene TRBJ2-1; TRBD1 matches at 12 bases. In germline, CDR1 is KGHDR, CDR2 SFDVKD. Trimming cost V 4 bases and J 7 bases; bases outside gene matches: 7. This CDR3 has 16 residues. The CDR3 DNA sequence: TGTGCCACCAGTGACGGGACAGGGGGCGCGATTAATGAGCAGTTCTTC. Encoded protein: CATSDGTGGAINEQFF.

This CDR3 reads CASSPGSHSYEQYF. The CDR3, as DNA: TGTGCCAGTAGCCCGGGTTCCCACTCCTACGAGCAGTACTTC. The chain has TRBV19 and TRBJ2-7; D call uncertain. The CDR3 spans 14 residues. CDR1 is LNHDA, CDR2 SQIVND, per germline (reference sequence). Trimming pared 6 bases from V and 0 bases from J, leaving 12 bases between.

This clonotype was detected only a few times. The CDR3 loop is CASSYETGAPYEQYF. CDR3 in DNA: TGTGCCAGCAGTTATGAGACAGGGGCACCCTACGAGCAGTACTTC. The rearrangement uses TRBV6-2 or TRBV6-3 and TRBJ2-7; TRBD1 aligns across 8 bases. V gave up 3 bases and J gave up 2 bases; unmatched junction bases: 6. The CDR3 is 15 residues long. CDR1 and CDR2 (germline): MNHEY, SVGEGT.